This T cell receptor beta chain stems from a study of T cell changes during pregnancy in multiple sclerosis. The germline V gene has CDR1 LGHNA and CDR2 YNFKEQ. V was trimmed by 0 bases and J by 7 bases, leaving 16 bases between them. This CDR3 is 16 amino acids long. This clone has just one count. Measured with immunoSEQ multiplex PCR; TCRdb has only the in-frame clones, and not every one. The data contain about 36,000 clones, approximately 90% of them singletons. The sequence derives from a female donor with multiple sclerosis, enrolled in a pregnancy study. V usage is TRBV4-2 and J usage is TRBJ2-1, with D tentatively TRBD2 (7 bases). The material sequenced was CD8+ T cells from peripheral blood mononuclear cells, taken in the third trimester of pregnancy. The CDR3 sequence is CASSQDLWRGQNEQFF. The DNA for the CDR3 is TGTGCCAGCAGCCAAGATCTGTGGCGGGGGCAAAATGAGCAGTTCTTC.